The sequence of this T cell receptor (beta chain) was determined in a study of naive and memory T cell subsets. Two oligonucleotides, mixed equimolar, formed the beta constant-region primer covering TRBC1 and TRBC2. From the UMI-ligation and nested PCR reads, TCRdb called clonotypes with MiXCR, one entry per CDR3 protein. The sample has tens of thousands of distinct CDR3 sequences, about 11% seen once; the top ten hold approximately 15%. Per the germline V gene, CDR1 is SGHDN and CDR2 is FVKESK. J was trimmed by 0 bases and V by 3 bases; bases with no gene match: 6. CDR3 length: 16 residues. Sequenced material: effector memory CD4+ T cells from blood. Subset reported: effector memory, CD45RA- CD27-. V usage is TRBV14 and J usage is TRBJ2-3, with 7 positions matching TRBD2. The sequence was obtained from a human donor in good health. CDR3 DNA sequence: TGTGCCAGCAGCCAGGGAGGGCGGGGCAGCACAGATACGCAGTATTTT. Protein: CASSQGGRGSTDTQYF.